The sequence of this T cell receptor (beta chain) was determined in a study of blood T cells in healthy people across ages. This clonotype was seen a handful of times. The CDR3 consists of 15 residues. Trimming at V came to 4 bases and at J to 1 base, leaving 5 bases not matched to a gene. Germline assignment: CDR1 SQVTM and CDR2 ANQGSEA. The use of a sample-barcoded 5' primer and a J-beta primer mix characterized a second PCR of roughly 6 to 11 cycles. Paired-end reads containing CDR3 totaled no fewer than 3 million for each sample. TCRdb used MiXCR to reprocess the 5' RACE reads, holding one entry per CDR3 protein. The sample yields around 1,000,000 distinct CDR3 sequences, roughly 24% seen once. This same sample was also taken into another study, of T cells of mothers and their children.

This rearrangement joins TRBV29-1 to TRBJ1-1; 11 positions agree with TRBD1. Sample: blood. The sequence was collected from a girl aged 2 to 10 in good health. CDR3 protein: CSVAGQGAPNTEAFF. CDR3 in DNA: TGCAGCGTTGCCGGACAGGGGGCCCCGAACACTGAAGCTTTCTTT.